The 9 T cell receptor beta chains in this list originate from one sample, sequenced in a study of naive and memory T cell subsets. Two oligonucleotides, mixed equimolar, formed the beta constant-region primer covering TRBC1 and TRBC2. Nested alpha and beta constant-region primers with the SP2 primer drove four PCR rounds on ligated cDNA. One entry per CDR3 protein results from TCRdb running MiXCR on the UMI-ligation and nested PCR reads. Among more than 100,000 distinct CDR3 sequences listed, around a third were seen once. Sample: central memory CD4+ T cells from blood. These receptors were obtained from a human donor in good health.

The chain joins TRBV7-9 to TRBJ2-5; D is unresolved. Trimming removed 4 bases at V and 5 bases at J, with 8 bases between. Germline CDR1 and CDR2: SEHNR and FQNEAQ (reference sequence). The CDR3 length is 12 residues. The CDR3 bases are TGTGCCAGCAGCTCAGCCTGGGAGACCCAGTACTTC. Translation: CASSSAWETQYF.

The V call is TRBV29-1, the J call TRBJ2-4; no definite D call. The germline gives CDR1 SQVTM, CDR2 ANQGSEA. Trimming shortened V by 3 bases and J by 0 bases, and 9 bases separated the two germline ends. This CDR3 has 14 amino acids. For the CDR3, the DNA is TGCAGCGTTGATAGTCCGGGAGCCAAAAACATTCAGTACTTC. This codes for CSVDSPGAKNIQYF.

The J gene is TRBJ2-5, the V gene TRBV5-1, with 8 positions matching TRBD1. Per the germline V gene, CDR1 is SGHRS and CDR2 is YFSETQ. The CDR3 is made up of 15 amino acids. Losses at the gene ends were 4 bases for V and 2 bases for J; bases not matched to a gene: 7. In DNA form, the CDR3 reads TGCGCCAGCAGCAGGAGACAGGGGACTCAAGAGACCCAGTACTTC. It yields the protein CASSRRQGTQETQYF.

This clonotype was detected many times. This chain joins TRBV20-1 and TRBJ2-6, with 7 nucleotides matching TRBD1. The CDR3 loop spans 17 amino acids. V shed 4 bases and J 0 bases; nucleotides not matched to a gene: 9. Germline lookup yields CDR1 DFQATT and CDR2 SNEGSKA (reference sequence). The CDR3, as DNA: TGCAGTGCTATTTCAGGGGGTGGCATCTCTGGGGCCAACGTCCTGACTTTC. Amino acids: CSAISGGGISGANVLTF.

The CDR3 bases are TGCGCCAGCAGCTTGCGACTAGGACGAAGCTCCTACAATGAGCAGTTCTTC. Its protein is CASSLRLGRSSYNEQFF. V usage is TRBV5-1 and J usage is TRBJ2-1; a possible D gene is TRBD2 (6 bases). The CDR3 spans 17 residues. V dropped 1 base and J dropped 0 bases, with 14 bases sitting between them. Germline lookup yields CDR1 SGHRS and CDR2 YFSETQ.

This clonotype was found a few times. Compared with germline, one end of the junction differs, possibly owing to a read error. The V gene is TRBV7-8, the J gene TRBJ2-3, with D possibly matching TRBD1 (6 bases). This CDR3 has 14 residues. CDR1 is SGHVS, CDR2 FQNEAQ, per germline. The CDR3 nucleotides read TGTGCCAGCACCTTACAGGGTCGTGCAGATACGCAGTATTTT. Residues: CASTLQGRADTQYF.

The chain has TRBV5-1 and TRBJ2-7; the D gene is possibly TRBD2 (7 bases). Germline V lookup: CDR1 SGHRS, CDR2 YFSETQ. Trimming removed 4 bases at V and 2 bases at J, with 19 bases between. This CDR3 is 16 amino acids long. CDR3 amino acids: CASSPRLGGLAYEQYF. CDR3 DNA: TGCGCCAGCAGCCCGCGGTTGGGGGGGCTGGCCTACGAGCAGTACTTC.

There are a few counts of this clonotype. This rearrangement joins TRBV7-2 to TRBJ2-5, with D perhaps given as TRBD1 or TRBD2 (5 bases each). Germline CDR1 is SGHTA and CDR2 is FQGNSA. V dropped 2 bases and J dropped 2 bases, with 12 bases sitting between them. The CDR3 length is 15 residues. The CDR3 DNA follows: TGTGCCAGCAGCTTATCCGGGACCCCACAAGAGACCCAGTACTTC. Residues: CASSLSGTPQETQYF. The whole variable domain, remainder taken from reference TRBV7-2 and TRBJ2-5, is GAGVSQSPSNKVTEKGKDVELRCDPISGHTALYWYRQSLGQGLEFLIYFQGNSAPDKSGLPSDRFSAERTGGSVSTLTIQRTQQEDSAVYLCASSLSGTPQETQYFGPGTRLLVL.

This clonotype was observed a handful of times. The rearrangement joins TRBV4-1 to TRBJ2-1, with D perhaps matching TRBD1 (6 bases). The germline V gene has CDR1 MGHRA and CDR2 YSYEKL. The CDR3 runs 16 residues. Trimming cost V 4 bases and J 9 bases, with 22 bases left between them. The CDR3: CASSRPSRYKGGEQFF. CDR3 sequence (DNA): TGCGCCAGCAGCCGACCCTCAAGGTATAAAGGGGGTGAGCAGTTCTTC.